The present T cell receptor beta chain was sequenced within a study of identifying expanded T cells in peripheral blood. Notes on the study in general: Differentially abundant clones: about 1.3 between replicates, 16.4 at approximately 13 days, 18 to 20 at four.

Profiling relied on immunoSEQ multiplex PCR, and the TCRdb table lists in-frame clones only, not all of them. This repertoire shows around 94,000 clones, about 85% found once; its top ten account for 3.5% to 5.5%. Concerning this clone itself: The antigen remains undetermined.

Healthy donors had no documented immune events, such as infections, while sampled. CDR3 size: 16 residues. Trimming removed 6 bases from V and 7 bases from J; junction bases left unmatched: 14. Germline V gives CDR1 PRHDT, CDR2 FYEKMQ (reference sequence). This TCR was recovered from a person aged 18 to 70 in good health. Sequencing was done on a sample of blood. This chain joins TRBV13 and TRBJ2-5, with 10 bases fitting TRBD2. The CDR3 DNA reads TGTGCCAGCAGGGAGCAACTAGCGGGGACCTCCGGGACCCAGTACTTC. The encoded protein is CASREQLAGTSGTQYF. Variable domain in full (rest from reference TRBV13 and TRBJ2-5): AAGVIQSPRHLIKEKRETATLKCYPIPRHDTVYWYQQGPGQDPQFLISFYEKMQSDKGSIPDRFSAQQFSDYHSELNMSSLELGDSALYFCASREQLAGTSGTQYFGPGTRLLVL.